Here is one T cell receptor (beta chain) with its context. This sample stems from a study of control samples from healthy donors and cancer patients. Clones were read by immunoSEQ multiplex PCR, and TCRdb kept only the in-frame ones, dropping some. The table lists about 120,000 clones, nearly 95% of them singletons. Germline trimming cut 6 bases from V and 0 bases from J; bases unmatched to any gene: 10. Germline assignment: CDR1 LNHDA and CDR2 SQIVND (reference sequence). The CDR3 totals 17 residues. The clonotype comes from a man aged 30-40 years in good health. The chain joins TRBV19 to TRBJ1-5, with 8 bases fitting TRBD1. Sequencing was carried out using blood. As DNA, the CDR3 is TGTGCCAGTAGGGTGGCAGGGGGCATGAATAGCAATCAGCCCCAGCATTTT. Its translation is CASRVAGGMNSNQPQHF.